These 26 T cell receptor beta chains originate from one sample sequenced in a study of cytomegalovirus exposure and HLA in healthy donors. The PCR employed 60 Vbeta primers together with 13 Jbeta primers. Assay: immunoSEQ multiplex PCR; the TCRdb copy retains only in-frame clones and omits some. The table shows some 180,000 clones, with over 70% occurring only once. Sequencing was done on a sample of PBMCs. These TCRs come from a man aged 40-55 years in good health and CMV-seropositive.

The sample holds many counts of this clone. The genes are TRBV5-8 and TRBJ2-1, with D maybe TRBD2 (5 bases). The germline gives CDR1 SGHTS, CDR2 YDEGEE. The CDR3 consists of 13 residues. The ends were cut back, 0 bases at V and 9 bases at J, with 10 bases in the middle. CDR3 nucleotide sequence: TGTGCCAGCAGCTTGGATAGAGCGGTTGAGCAGTTCTTC. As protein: CASSLDRAVEQFF.

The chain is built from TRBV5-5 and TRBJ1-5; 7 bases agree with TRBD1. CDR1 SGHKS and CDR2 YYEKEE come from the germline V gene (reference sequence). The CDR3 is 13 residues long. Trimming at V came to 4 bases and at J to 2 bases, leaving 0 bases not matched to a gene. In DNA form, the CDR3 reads TGTGCCAGCAGCCAGGGGGGCAATCAGCCCCAGCATTTT. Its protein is CASSQGGNQPQHF.

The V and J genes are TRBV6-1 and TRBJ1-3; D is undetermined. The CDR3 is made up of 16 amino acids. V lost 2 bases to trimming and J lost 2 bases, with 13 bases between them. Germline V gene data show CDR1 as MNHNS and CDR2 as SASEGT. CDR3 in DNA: TGTGCCAGCAGTGAAAAGTCGCGGCTTACTGGAAACACCATATATTTT. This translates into CASSEKSRLTGNTIYF.

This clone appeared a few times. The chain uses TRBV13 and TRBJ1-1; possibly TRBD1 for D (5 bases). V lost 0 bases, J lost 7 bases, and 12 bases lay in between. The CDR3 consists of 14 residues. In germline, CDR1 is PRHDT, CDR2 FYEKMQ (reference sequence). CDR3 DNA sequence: TGTGCCAGCAGCTTAGGCCTTAGGGGATATGAAGCTTTCTTT. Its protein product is CASSLGLRGYEAFF.

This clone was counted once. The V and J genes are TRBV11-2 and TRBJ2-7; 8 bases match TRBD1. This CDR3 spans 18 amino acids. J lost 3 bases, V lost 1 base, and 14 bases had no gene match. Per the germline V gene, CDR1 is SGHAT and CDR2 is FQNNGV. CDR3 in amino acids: CASSLGYRATGAFYEQYF. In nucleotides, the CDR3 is TGTGCCAGCAGCTTAGGGTATAGGGCGACAGGGGCATTCTACGAGCAGTACTTC. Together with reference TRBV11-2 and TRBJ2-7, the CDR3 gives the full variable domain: EAGVAQSPRYKIIEKRQSVAFWCNPISGHATLYWYQQILGQGPKLLIQFQNNGVVDDSQLPKDRFSAERLKGVDSTLKIQPAKLEDSAVYLCASSLGYRATGAFYEQYFGPGTRLTVT.

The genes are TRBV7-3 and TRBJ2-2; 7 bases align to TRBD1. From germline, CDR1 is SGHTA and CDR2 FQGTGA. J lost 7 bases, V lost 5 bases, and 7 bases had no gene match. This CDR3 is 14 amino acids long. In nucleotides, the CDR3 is TGTGCCAGCAGCCCGGACAGGACCGGCGGGGAGCTGTTTTTT. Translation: CASSPDRTGGELFF.

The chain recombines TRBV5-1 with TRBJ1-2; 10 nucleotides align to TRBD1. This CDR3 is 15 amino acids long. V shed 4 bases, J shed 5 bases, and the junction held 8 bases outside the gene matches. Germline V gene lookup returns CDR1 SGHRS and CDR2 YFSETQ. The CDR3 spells CASSPGTGVTYGYTF. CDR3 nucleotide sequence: TGCGCCAGCAGCCCCGGGACAGGGGTTACGTATGGCTACACCTTC.

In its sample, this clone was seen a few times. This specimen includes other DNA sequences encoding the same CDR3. CDR3 region: CASSPWTSGTYEQYF. CDR3 DNA: TGTGCCAGCAGCCCCTGGACTAGCGGGACCTACGAGCAGTACTTC. The rearrangement joins TRBV14 to TRBJ2-7; 12 bases are a match to TRBD2. The CDR3 totals 15 residues. The germline CDR1 and CDR2 sequences are SGHDN and FVKESK. V was pared by 4 bases and J by 2 bases, with 3 bases of the junction left unmatched.

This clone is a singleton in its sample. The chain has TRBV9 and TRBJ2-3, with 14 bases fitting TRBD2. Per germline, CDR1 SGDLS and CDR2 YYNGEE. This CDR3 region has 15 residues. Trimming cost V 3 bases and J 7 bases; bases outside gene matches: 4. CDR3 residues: CASSAGTSGSHTQYF. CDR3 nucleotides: TGTGCCAGCAGCGCCGGGACTAGCGGGAGTCATACGCAGTATTTT.

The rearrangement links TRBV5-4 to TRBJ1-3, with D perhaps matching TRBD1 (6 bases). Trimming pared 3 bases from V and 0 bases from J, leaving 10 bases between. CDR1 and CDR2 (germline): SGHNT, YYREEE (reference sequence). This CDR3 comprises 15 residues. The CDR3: CASSYRAHSGNTIYF. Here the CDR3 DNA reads TGTGCCAGCAGCTACAGGGCCCACTCTGGAAACACCATATATTTT.

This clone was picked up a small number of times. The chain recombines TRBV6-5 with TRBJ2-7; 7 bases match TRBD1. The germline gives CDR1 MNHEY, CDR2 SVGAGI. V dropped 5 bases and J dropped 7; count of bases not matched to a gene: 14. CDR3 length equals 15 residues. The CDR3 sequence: CASSGETGMNLEQYF. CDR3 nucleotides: TGTGCCAGCAGTGGGGAGACAGGGATGAATTTGGAGCAGTACTTC.

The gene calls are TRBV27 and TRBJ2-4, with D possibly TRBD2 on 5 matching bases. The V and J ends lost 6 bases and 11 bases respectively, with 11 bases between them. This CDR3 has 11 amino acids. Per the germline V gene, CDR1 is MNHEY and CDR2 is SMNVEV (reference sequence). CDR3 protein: CASRGEAVQYF. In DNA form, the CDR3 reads TGTGCCAGCAGGGGAGAGGCTGTTCAGTACTTC.

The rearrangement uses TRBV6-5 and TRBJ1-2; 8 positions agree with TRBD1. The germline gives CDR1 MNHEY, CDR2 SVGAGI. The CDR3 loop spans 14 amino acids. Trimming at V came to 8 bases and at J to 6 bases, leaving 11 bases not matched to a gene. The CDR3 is CASQADREGNGYTF. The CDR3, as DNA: TGTGCCAGCCAAGCGGACAGGGAAGGGAATGGCTACACCTTC.

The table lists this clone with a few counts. The CDR3 DNA is TGCAGCGTTGAAAGGACTAGCGGAAGCTACAATGAGCAGTTCTTC. Amino acids: CSVERTSGSYNEQFF. The rearrangement links TRBV29-1 to TRBJ2-1; TRBD2 matches at 10 bases. V dropped 2 bases and J dropped 3; count of bases not matched to a gene: 4. This CDR3 contains 15 residues. Germline assignment: CDR1 SQVTM and CDR2 ANQGSEA.

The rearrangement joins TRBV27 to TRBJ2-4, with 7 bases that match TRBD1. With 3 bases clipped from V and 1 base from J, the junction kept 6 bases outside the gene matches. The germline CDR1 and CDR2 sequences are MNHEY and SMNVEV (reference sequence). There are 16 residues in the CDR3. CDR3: CASSLDDRAAKNIQYF. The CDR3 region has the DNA TGTGCCAGCAGTTTGGATGACAGGGCGGCCAAAAACATTCAGTACTTC.

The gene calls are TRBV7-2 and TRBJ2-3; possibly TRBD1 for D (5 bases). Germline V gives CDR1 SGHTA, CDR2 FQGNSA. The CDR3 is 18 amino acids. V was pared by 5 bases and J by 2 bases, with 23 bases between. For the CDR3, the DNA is TGTGCCAGCAGCCCTCCTTGGGGTGGACACCATAACACAGATACGCAGTATTTT. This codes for CASSPPWGGHHNTDTQYF.

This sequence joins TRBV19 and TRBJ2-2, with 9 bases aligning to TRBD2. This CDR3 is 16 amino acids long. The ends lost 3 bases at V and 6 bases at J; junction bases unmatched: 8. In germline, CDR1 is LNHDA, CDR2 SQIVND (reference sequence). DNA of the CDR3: TGTGCCAGTAGTATCTGGACAGCGGGAGGATCCGGGGAGCTGTTTTTT. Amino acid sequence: CASSIWTAGGSGELFF.

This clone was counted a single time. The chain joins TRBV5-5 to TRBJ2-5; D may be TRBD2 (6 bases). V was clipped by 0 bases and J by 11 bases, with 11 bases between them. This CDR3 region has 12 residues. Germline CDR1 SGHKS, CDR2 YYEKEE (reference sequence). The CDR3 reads CASSLGAGSQYF. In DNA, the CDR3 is TGTGCCAGCAGCTTGGGGGCGGGGTCTCAGTACTTC. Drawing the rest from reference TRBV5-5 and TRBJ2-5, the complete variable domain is DAGVTQSPTHLIKTRGQQVTLRCSPISGHKSVSWYQQVLGQGPQFIFQYYEKEERGRGNFPDRFSARQFPNYSSELNVNALLLGDSALYLCASSLGAGSQYFGPGTRLLVL.

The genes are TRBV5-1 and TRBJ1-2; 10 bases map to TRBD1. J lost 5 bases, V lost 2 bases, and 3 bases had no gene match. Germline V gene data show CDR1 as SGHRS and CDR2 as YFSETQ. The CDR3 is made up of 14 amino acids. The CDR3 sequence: CASSFRDRGYGYTF. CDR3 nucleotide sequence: TGCGCCAGCAGCTTCAGGGACAGGGGTTATGGCTACACCTTC.

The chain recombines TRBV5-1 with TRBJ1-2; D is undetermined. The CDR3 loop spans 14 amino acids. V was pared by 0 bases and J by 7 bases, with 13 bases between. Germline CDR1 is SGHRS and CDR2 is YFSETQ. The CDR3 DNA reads TGCGCCAGCAGCTTGGGATCTCGGGAGGGTGGCTACACCTTC. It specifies CASSLGSREGGYTF.

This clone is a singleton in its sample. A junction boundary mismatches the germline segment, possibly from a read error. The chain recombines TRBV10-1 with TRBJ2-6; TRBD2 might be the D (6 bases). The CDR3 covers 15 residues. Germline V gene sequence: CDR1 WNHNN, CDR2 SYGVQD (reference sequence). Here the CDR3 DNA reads TGCGCCAGCAGTGAGAAGGGGACTTCGGCCAACGGCCTGACTTTC. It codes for CASSEKGTSANGLTF.

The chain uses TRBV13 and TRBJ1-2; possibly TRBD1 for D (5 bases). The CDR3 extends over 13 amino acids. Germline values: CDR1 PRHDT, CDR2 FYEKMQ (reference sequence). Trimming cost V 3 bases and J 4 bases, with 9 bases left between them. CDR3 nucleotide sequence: TGTGCCAGCAGCTTCCAAGGGGTCTATGGCTACACCTTC. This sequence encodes CASSFQGVYGYTF.

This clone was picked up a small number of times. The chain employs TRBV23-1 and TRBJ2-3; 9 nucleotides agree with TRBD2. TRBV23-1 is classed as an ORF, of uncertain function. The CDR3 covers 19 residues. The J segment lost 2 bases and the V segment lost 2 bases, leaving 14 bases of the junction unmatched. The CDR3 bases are TGCGCCAGCAGTCAAAGACCTCTACTAGCGGGTCGACTCACAGATACGCAGTATTTT. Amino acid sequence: CASSQRPLLAGRLTDTQYF.

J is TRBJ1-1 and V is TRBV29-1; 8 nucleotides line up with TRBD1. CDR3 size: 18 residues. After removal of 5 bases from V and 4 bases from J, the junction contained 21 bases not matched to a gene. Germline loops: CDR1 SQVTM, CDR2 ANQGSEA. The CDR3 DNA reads TGCAGCGTTCCCGGTTACTTAGGAACAGGGGGATCGGGCACTGAAGCTTTCTTT. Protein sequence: CSVPGYLGTGGSGTEAFF. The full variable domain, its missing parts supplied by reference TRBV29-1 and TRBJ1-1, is SAVISQKPSRDICQRGTSLTIQCQVDSQVTMMFWYRQQPGQSLTLIATANQGSEATYESGFVIDKFPISRPNLTFSTLTVSNMSPEDSSIYLCSVPGYLGTGGSGTEAFFGQGTRLTVV.

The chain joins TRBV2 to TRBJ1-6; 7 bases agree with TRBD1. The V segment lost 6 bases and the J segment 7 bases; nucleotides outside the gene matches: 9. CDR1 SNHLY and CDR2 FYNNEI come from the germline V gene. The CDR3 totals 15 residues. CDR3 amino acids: CASSLLTGTNSPLHF. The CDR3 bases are TGTGCCAGCAGCCTCCTGACAGGGACGAATTCACCCCTCCACTTT.

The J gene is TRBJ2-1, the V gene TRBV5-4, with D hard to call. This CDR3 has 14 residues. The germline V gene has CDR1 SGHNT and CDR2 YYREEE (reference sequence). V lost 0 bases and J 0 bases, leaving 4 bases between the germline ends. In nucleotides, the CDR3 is TGTGCCAGCAGCTTGGCAAACTCCTACAATGAGCAGTTCTTC. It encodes CASSLANSYNEQFF.